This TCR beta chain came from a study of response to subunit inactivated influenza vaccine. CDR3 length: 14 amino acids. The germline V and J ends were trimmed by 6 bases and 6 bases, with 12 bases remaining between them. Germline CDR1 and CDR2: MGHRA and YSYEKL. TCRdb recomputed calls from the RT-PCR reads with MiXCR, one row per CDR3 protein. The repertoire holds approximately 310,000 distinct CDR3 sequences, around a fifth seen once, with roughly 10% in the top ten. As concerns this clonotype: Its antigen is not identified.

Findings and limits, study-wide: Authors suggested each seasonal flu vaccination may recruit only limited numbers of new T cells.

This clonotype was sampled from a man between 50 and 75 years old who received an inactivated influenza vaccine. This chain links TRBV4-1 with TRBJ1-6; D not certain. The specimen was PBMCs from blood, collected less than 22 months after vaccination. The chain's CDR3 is CASRVADSNSPLHF. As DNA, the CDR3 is TGCGCCAGCAGGGTGGCAGACTCTAATTCACCCCTCCACTTT.